This T cell receptor beta chain was observed in a study of cytomegalovirus exposure and HLA in healthy donors. Points from the study as a whole: TCR beta sequences reportedly predicted most subjects' HLA-A and HLA-B alleles accurately.

It was with 60 Vbeta and 13 Jbeta primers that the PCR ran. Assay: immunoSEQ multiplex PCR; the TCRdb copy retains only in-frame clones and omits some. The sample has hundreds of thousands of clones; approximately 82% are singletons. Concerning this clone itself: Its matching antigen is unknown.

The CDR3 is made up of 15 amino acids. Trimming took 2 bases from V and 3 from J; bases not matched to a gene: 4. CDR1 and CDR2 from the germline V gene are SGHTA and FQGNSA. The sequence was collected from a woman between 35 and 50 years old in good health and CMV-seronegative. The chain combines TRBV7-2 with TRBJ2-7, with 10 bases fitting TRBD1. The specimen was PBMCs. CDR3 DNA: TGTGCCAGCAGCTTAAGTGGGGACAGGGGCTACGAGCAGTACTTC. Amino acids: CASSLSGDRGYEQYF.